These 11 T cell receptor beta chains share one sample of origin, sequenced in a study of blood T cell repertoires in COVID-19. Generated by immunoSEQ multiplex PCR, the TCRdb table keeps only in-frame clones and is missing some. The sample includes more than 45,000 clones, more than 70% of them seen just once. The sequenced sample consisted of peripheral blood. These TCRs come from a woman aged 55-70 years with acute or convalescent COVID-19.

V usage is TRBV11-1 and J usage is TRBJ2-1; the match to TRBD1 covers 7 bases. This CDR3 comprises 14 residues. Germline CDR1 SGHAT, CDR2 FQDESV (reference sequence). V shed 2 bases, J shed 6 bases, and the junction held 4 bases outside the gene matches. The DNA for the CDR3 is TGTGCCAGCAGCTTACGTCCAGGGGGCAATGAGCAGTTCTTC. This codes for CASSLRPGGNEQFF.

This chain connects TRBV5-6 to TRBJ2-2; 11 nucleotides line up with TRBD2. Germline values: CDR1 SGHDT, CDR2 YYEEEE. The V gene end was trimmed by 0 bases and the J gene end by 5 bases; junction bases not matched to a gene: 3. CDR3 length: 16 residues. The CDR3 DNA reads as TGTGCCAGCAGCTTGGGACTAGCGGGGTTTACCGGGGAGCTGTTTTTT. Its translation is CASSLGLAGFTGELFF.

The chain is built from TRBV6-5 and TRBJ2-1; 10 bases are shared with TRBD1. This CDR3 comprises 15 residues. V lost 7 bases, J lost 4 bases, and 7 bases stayed unmatched. Germline loops: CDR1 MNHEY, CDR2 SVGAGI. In nucleotides, the CDR3 is TGTGCCAGCACCAACTGGGACAGGGGATACAATGAGCAGTTCTTC. This codes for CASTNWDRGYNEQFF.

V gene TRBV19 combines with J gene TRBJ2-5, with 15 positions matching TRBD2. The CDR3 consists of 18 residues. The trim removed 5 bases at V and 5 bases at J, leaving 12 bases unmatched. Germline V lookup: CDR1 LNHDA, CDR2 SQIVND (reference sequence). CDR3 in amino acids: CASSFGLAGGPHFETQYF. CDR3 in DNA: TGTGCCAGTAGTTTCGGACTAGCGGGAGGGCCGCACTTCGAGACCCAGTACTTC. The full variable domain, completed using reference TRBV19 and TRBJ2-5, is DGGITQSPKYLFRKEGQNVTLSCEQNLNHDAMYWYRQDPGQGLRLIYYSQIVNDFQKGDIAEGYSVSREKKESFPLTVTSAQKNPTAFYLCASSFGLAGGPHFETQYFGPGTRLLVL.

The genes are TRBV7-8 and TRBJ1-3, with D unresolved. This CDR3 comprises 15 residues. The V end was cut by 2 bases, the J end by 8 bases, with 16 bases between. Germline loops: CDR1 SGHVS, CDR2 FQNEAQ. CDR3 protein: CASSLREGHGDTIYF. DNA of the CDR3: TGTGCCAGCAGCTTACGGGAGGGCCACGGGGACACCATATATTTT.

The chain links TRBV3-1 (or the pseudogene TRBV3-2) to TRBJ2-3; 11 bases agree with TRBD2. CDR1 and CDR2 (germline): LGHDT, YNNKEL (reference sequence). Losses at the gene ends were 6 bases for V and 2 bases for J; bases not matched to a gene: 4. The CDR3 sequence is 15 residues long. As DNA, the CDR3 is TGTGCCAGCAGGGTAGCGGGAGGGCCCACAGATACGCAGTATTTT. Its protein is CASRVAGGPTDTQYF.

The table lists this clone with a count of one. The CDR3 spells CASSPGQGHSPLHF. DNA of the CDR3: TGCGCCAGCAGCCCGGGACAGGGGCATTCACCCCTCCACTTT. V gene TRBV5-1 combines with J gene TRBJ1-6, with 10 nucleotides matching TRBD1. This CDR3 comprises 14 residues. V gave up 4 bases and J gave up 8 bases; unmatched junction bases: 3. The germline V gene encodes CDR1 SGHRS and CDR2 YFSETQ.

The V gene is TRBV5-5, the J gene TRBJ2-3, with TRBD2 matching 7 bases. V lost 3 bases and J lost 5; bases outside the gene matches: 9. Germline assignment: CDR1 SGHKS and CDR2 YYEKEE (reference sequence). The length of the CDR3 is 15 residues. The CDR3 loop is CASSSILASGDTQYF. The CDR3, as DNA: TGTGCCAGCAGCTCTATCTTGGCTAGCGGAGATACGCAGTATTTT.

The chain has TRBV27 and TRBJ1-1, with no clear D. Germline V gene data show CDR1 as MNHEY and CDR2 as SMNVEV (reference sequence). With 9 bases removed from V and 1 base from J, the gap between germline ends came to 12 bases. This CDR3 region has 13 residues. CDR3 nucleotide sequence: TGTGCCAGTTTACAGCCCCCGAACACTGAAGCTTTCTTT. Protein: CASLQPPNTEAFF.

J is TRBJ2-4 and V is TRBV6-5, with 8 bases matching TRBD2. Germline-derived CDR1 and CDR2 are MNHEY and SVGAGI. The ends lost 8 bases at V and 0 bases at J; junction bases unmatched: 6. This CDR3 is built from 15 residues. CDR3 sequence reads: CASGAGGPAKNIQYF. The CDR3 nucleotides read TGTGCCAGCGGGGCGGGGGGCCCAGCCAAAAACATTCAGTACTTC.

V is TRBV11-2 and J is TRBJ2-7; a possible D gene is TRBD2 (6 bases). The V gene lost 8 bases and the J gene lost 1 base, with 15 bases spanning the gap. The germline CDR1 and CDR2 sequences are SGHAT and FQNNGV. The CDR3 runs to 14 residues. The DNA of the CDR3 is TGTGCCAGCGGAAACCATGGAGGGTCCTACGAGCAGTACTTC. Its protein product is CASGNHGGSYEQYF.